Below are 13 T cell receptor beta chains sequenced from a single sample in a study of OX40 agonist ivuxolimab in advanced cancers. Produced via immunoSEQ multiplex PCR; TCRdb's table is partial and in-frame only. This repertoire shows tens of thousands of clones, 80% to 85% found once; its top ten account for roughly 5.3%. Sample: CD4+ or CD8+ T cells sorted from blood, taken in a trial of the OX40 agonist ivuxolimab. The origin of the receptors is an adult with an advanced solid tumor such as melanoma, head and neck, liver or kidney cancer.

The chain employs TRBV6-5 and TRBJ1-1; 9 bases line up with TRBD1. The CDR3 loop spans 16 amino acids. With V trimmed by 3 bases and J by 0 bases, 5 bases remained unmatched. Looked up from germline, CDR1 is MNHEY and CDR2 is SVGAGI. Written as DNA, the CDR3 is TGTGCCAGCAGTTATTACAGGGGGCAGATGAACACTGAAGCTTTCTTT. It specifies CASSYYRGQMNTEAFF.

The V and J genes are TRBV20-1 and TRBJ2-5; no reliable D call. V was shortened by 2 bases and J by 5 bases, with 6 bases between the two germline ends. Germline V gene lookup returns CDR1 DFQATT and CDR2 SNEGSKA (reference sequence). The length of the CDR3 is 11 residues. CDR3: CSARPRETQYF. Written as DNA, the CDR3 is TGCAGTGCTAGACCCCGGGAGACCCAGTACTTC.

This chain connects TRBV6-5 to TRBJ2-7, with a tentative D call TRBD1 (5 bases). The V end lost 0 bases, the J end lost 2 bases, and 14 bases lay between the germline ends. This CDR3 has 16 amino acids. Germline V lookup: CDR1 MNHEY, CDR2 SVGAGI. The CDR3 nucleotides are TGTGCCAGCAGTTACTCGACAGCATCCATACCCTACGAGCAGTACTTC. Protein product: CASSYSTASIPYEQYF.

The rearrangement uses TRBV6-5 and TRBJ2-7, with 8 bases matching TRBD2. Losses at the gene ends were 7 bases for V and 2 bases for J; bases not matched to a gene: 1. The CDR3 is 12 amino acids. Germline CDR1 is MNHEY and CDR2 is SVGAGI. This chain's CDR3 is CASKGLAYEQYF. CDR3 nucleotide sequence: TGTGCCAGCAAGGGACTAGCCTACGAGCAGTACTTC.

This chain connects TRBV11-3 to TRBJ2-5, with 8 bases lining up with TRBD1. In germline, CDR1 is SGHNT, CDR2 YENEEA. The CDR3 is made up of 14 amino acids. After removal of 0 bases from V and 6 bases from J, the junction contained 3 bases not matched to a gene. The CDR3, as DNA: TGTGCCAGCAGCTTAGACGGACAGGGTCAGACCCAGTACTTC. As protein: CASSLDGQGQTQYF.

The genes are TRBV6-1 and TRBJ2-7; D uncertain. This CDR3 is 13 amino acids long. The V gene lost 2 bases and the J gene lost 0 bases, with 5 bases spanning the gap. In germline, CDR1 is MNHNS, CDR2 SASEGT. CDR3 in DNA: TGTGCCAGCAGTGAATGGAGCTCCTACGAGCAGTACTTC. This sequence encodes CASSEWSSYEQYF.

This clone has a single count. This chain connects TRBV7-2 to TRBJ1-1; perhaps TRBD1 as D (5 bases). Looked up from germline, CDR1 is SGHTA and CDR2 is FQGNSA. The CDR3 extends over 13 amino acids. Trimming removed 6 bases from V and 7 bases from J, with 15 bases in between. The DNA for the CDR3 is TGTGCCAGCAGTTCCGGGAGGGGCCTTGAAGCTTTCTTT. Its translation: CASSSGRGLEAFF.

The chain links TRBV18 to TRBJ2-1, with 11 bases aligning to TRBD2. CDR3 size: 16 residues. Trimming cost V 5 bases and J 6 bases; bases outside gene matches: 9. The germline gives CDR1 KGHSH, CDR2 LQKENI. CDR3 DNA: TGTGCCAGCTCAAACTCACTAGCGGGAGCGGCCAATGAGCAGTTCTTC. Translation: CASSNSLAGAANEQFF.

This clone was seen a handful of times. This chain uses TRBV12-5 with TRBJ2-1, with D possibly being TRBD2 (5 bases). Germline V gene sequence: CDR1 LGHNT, CDR2 FRNRAP. Trimming pared 7 bases from V and 2 bases from J, leaving 12 bases between. CDR3 length equals 14 residues. The CDR3 nucleotides are TGTGCTAGTGCCCGGACTCCACCCTACAATGAGCAGTTCTTC. Translation gives CASARTPPYNEQFF.

This clone was counted only a few times. The chain links TRBV11-2 to TRBJ2-1; 8 bases align to TRBD1. J lost 0 bases, V lost 6 bases, and 4 bases had no gene match. CDR3 length: 15 amino acids. Germline V gene sequence: CDR1 SGHAT, CDR2 FQNNGV. This chain's CDR3 is CASRRTGSSYNEQFF. CDR3 sequence (DNA): TGTGCCAGCAGACGGACAGGGAGCTCCTACAATGAGCAGTTCTTC.

This chain connects TRBV7-3 to TRBJ1-2, with a weak D call TRBD1 (5 bases). Germline values: CDR1 SGHTA, CDR2 FQGTGA. Trimming shortened V by 2 bases and J by 0 bases, and 16 bases separated the two germline ends. This CDR3 is 17 amino acids long. CDR3 bases: TGTGCCAGCAGCTTAGGTCTCCGGGGCTTGACTAACTATGGCTACACCTTC. It is translated as CASSLGLRGLTNYGYTF.

The CDR3 nucleotides read TGTGCCACCTCCAGGGGACAGTACACAGATACGCAGTATTTT. Protein product: CATSRGQYTDTQYF. The rearrangement links TRBV2 to TRBJ2-3, with 7 bases aligning to TRBD1. This CDR3 is built from 14 residues. V trimming: 10 bases; J trimming: 2 bases; junction bases outside the gene matches: 9. Germline CDR1 and CDR2: SNHLY and FYNNEI.

This chain joins TRBV5-4 and TRBJ1-2; tentative D call: TRBD1 (5 bases). Germline CDR1 SGHNT, CDR2 YYREEE (reference sequence). The CDR3 consists of 14 residues. V was clipped by 0 bases and J by 8 bases, with 14 bases between them. The CDR3 reads CASSLEVGARGYTF. As DNA, the CDR3 is TGTGCCAGCAGCTTGGAGGTCGGGGCCCGCGGCTACACCTTC. The full variable domain, with the rest looked up from reference TRBV5-4 and TRBJ1-2, is ETGVTQSPTHLIKTRGQQVTLRCSSQSGHNTVSWYQQALGQGPQFIFQYYREEENGRGNFPPRFSGLQFPNYSSELNVNALELDDSALYLCASSLEVGARGYTFGSGTRLTVV.